Listed here are 13 T cell receptor beta chains from one sample, sequenced in a study of a mutant IDH1 vaccine in newly diagnosed glioma. Sequenced by immunoSEQ multiplex PCR; TCRdb stores in-frame clones only, minus some. The table lists 70,000 to 95,000 clones, about 85% of them singletons, with 0.77% in the top ten. Time point noted: week 23, last vaccination. Doses of 300 ug of mutant IDH1 20-mer peptide were given with topical imiquimod. Their cognate antigens are unknown. Material: PBMCs, obtained from a glioma patient whose treatment included an IDH1 peptide vaccine. The receptors shown here come from a woman between 45 and 65 years old with glioma.

This chain uses TRBV7-8 with TRBJ1-1; no reliable D call. CDR3 length equals 14 residues. The germline gives CDR1 SGHVS, CDR2 FQNEAQ. Trimming pared 1 base from V and 1 base from J, leaving 7 bases between. CDR3 amino acids: CASSLEYGNTEAFF. The CDR3 DNA sequence: TGTGCCAGCAGCTTAGAGTACGGGAACACTGAAGCTTTCTTT.

The rearrangement links TRBV5-4 to TRBJ2-7; possibly TRBD2 for D (6 bases). The V end lost 3 bases, the J end lost 1 base, and 11 bases lay between the germline ends. Germline assignment: CDR1 SGHNT and CDR2 YYREEE (reference sequence). This CDR3 contains 14 residues. The DNA of the CDR3 is TGTGCCAGCAGCTCGGCTAGCGTGTCCTACGAGCAGTACTTC. Translation: CASSSASVSYEQYF.

The rearrangement links TRBV5-5 to TRBJ1-5; 10 bases map to TRBD1. The CDR3 spans 14 residues. The V segment lost 4 bases and the J segment 4 bases; nucleotides outside the gene matches: 2. Germline loops: CDR1 SGHKS, CDR2 YYEKEE (reference sequence). CDR3 in amino acids: CASSAGQGNQPQHF. The DNA for the CDR3 is TGTGCCAGCAGCGCGGGACAGGGGAATCAGCCCCAGCATTTT.

This sequence joins TRBV7-9 and TRBJ2-1; D is possibly TRBD1 (5 bases). The germline CDR1 and CDR2 sequences are SEHNR and FQNEAQ (reference sequence). The V end was cut by 2 bases, the J end by 1 base, with 6 bases between. The CDR3 extends over 14 amino acids. Written as DNA, the CDR3 is TGTGCCAGCAGCTTAAACAGGTCCTACAATGAGCAGTTCTTC. Translated, it gives CASSLNRSYNEQFF. Looking up the rest from reference TRBV7-9 and TRBJ2-1 gives the full variable domain: DTGVSQNPRHKITKRGQNVTFRCDPISEHNRLYWYRQTLGQGPEFLTYFQNEAQLEKSRLLSDRFSAERPKGSFSTLEIQRTEQGDSAMYLCASSLNRSYNEQFFGPGTRLTVL.

The V and J genes are TRBV9 and TRBJ1-1; 9 bases map to TRBD1. Germline V CDR1 and CDR2: SGDLS, YYNGEE. The CDR3 sequence is 15 residues long. V dropped 0 bases and J dropped 5; count of bases not matched to a gene: 5. As DNA, the CDR3 is TGTGCCAGCAGCGTAGAGGGGACAGGGTTTACTGAAGCTTTCTTT. Translated: CASSVEGTGFTEAFF.

The CDR3 reads CATLPPGEETQYF. DNA of the CDR3: TGTGCCACCCTACCTCCAGGGGAAGAGACCCAGTACTTC. This chain links TRBV6-5 with TRBJ2-5, with TRBD1 as a possible D gene (6 bases). Germline V lookup: CDR1 MNHEY, CDR2 SVGAGI. The V and J ends lost 10 bases and 3 bases respectively, with 15 bases between them. This CDR3 region has 13 residues.

About this clone: Other DNA variants within this sample encode the same CDR3. This chain links TRBV7-9 with TRBJ2-7; D is possibly TRBD2 (6 bases). V was cut by 1 base and J by 6 bases, with 7 bases left in between. Germline V gene data show CDR1 as SEHNR and CDR2 as FQNEAQ (reference sequence). CDR3 length: 12 amino acids. CDR3 region: CASSLGGGEQYF. CDR3 DNA: TGTGCCAGCAGCTTAGGGGGAGGCGAGCAGTACTTC.

The rearrangement joins TRBV28 to TRBJ2-3; no clear D. CDR3 length equals 16 residues. Germline V lookup: CDR1 MDHEN, CDR2 SYDVKM. Trimming pared 3 bases from V and 5 bases from J, leaving 18 bases between. The CDR3 spells CASSLRPAWGRDTQYF. In DNA form, the CDR3 reads TGTGCCAGCAGTTTGCGGCCGGCTTGGGGTAGAGATACGCAGTATTTT.

The chain joins TRBV7-3 to TRBJ2-2; weak D call: TRBD1 (5 bases). V was trimmed by 5 bases and J by 0 bases, leaving 16 bases between them. Germline lookup yields CDR1 SGHTA and CDR2 FQGTGA. CDR3 length equals 17 residues. CDR3 bases: TGTGCCAGCAGCCCCGGCACAGGCCCCTCGAACACCGGGGAGCTGTTTTTT. Translating gives CASSPGTGPSNTGELFF.

The chain joins TRBV5-6 to TRBJ2-1; 7 bases align to TRBD2. The length of the CDR3 is 15 residues. V lost 4 bases, J lost 3 bases, and 7 bases stayed unmatched. Per germline, CDR1 SGHDT and CDR2 YYEEEE. In nucleotides, the CDR3 is TGTGCCAGCAGCCCTTCGGGACTACTCTACAATGAGCAGTTCTTC. This translates into CASSPSGLLYNEQFF.

This chain joins TRBV9 and TRBJ2-1, with 7 bases lining up with TRBD1. CDR1 is SGDLS, CDR2 YYNGEE, per germline. The CDR3 runs to 17 residues. V lost 2 bases to trimming and J lost 8 bases; unmatched junction nucleotides: 16. The CDR3 nucleotides are TGTGCCAGCAGCGTGAGAGGGGGCGTGGGAAGGCTCGATGAGCAGTTCTTC. This codes for CASSVRGGVGRLDEQFF.

V usage is TRBV2 and J usage is TRBJ2-3; no clear D gene. The V end was cut by 1 base, the J end by 2 bases, with 4 bases between. The CDR3 is 13 residues long. Germline V gene data show CDR1 as SNHLY and CDR2 as FYNNEI. The CDR3, as DNA: TGTGCCAGCAGTGAAGTAACCACAGATACGCAGTATTTT. This codes for CASSEVTTDTQYF.

In this sample, this clone turned up once. The rearrangement links TRBV10-3 to TRBJ2-7, with TRBD1 matching 8 bases. This CDR3 comprises 16 residues. CDR1 and CDR2 (germline): ENHRY, SYGVKD. The trim removed 1 base at V and 4 bases at J, leaving 9 bases unmatched. The CDR3 DNA is TGTGCCATCAGTGAGTGGACAGGGACTCGGCGTTACGAGCAGTACTTC. Amino acids: CAISEWTGTRRYEQYF.